This T cell receptor (beta chain) was sequenced during a study of T-cell reconstitution after alpha-beta-depleted transplantation in children (dated by TCRdb to about 2016). For the wider study: The study quantitatively tracked T-cell immune reconstitution after TCRalphabeta/CD19-depleted allogeneic hematopoietic cell transplantation in children using TCR repertoire profiling.

Library construction relied on PCR. Sequencing instrument: Illumina HiSeq 2500. To normalize quantification of the TCRbeta repertoire, the TCR libraries were built with molecular barcoding that relied on unique molecular identifiers. TCRdb cleaned the public reads at Q25 with fastp, built clones with MiXCR and kept in-frame beta chains. All rows with the same CDR3 protein become a single entry with the most common DNA and genes. This sample is represented by 500,000 to 600,000 distinct CDR3 sequences; approximately 29% of them were singletons. Together, the top ten hold more than 2% of the sample. According to the germline V gene, CDR1 reads MGHDK and CDR2 reads SYGVNS. V lost 1 base and J lost 4 bases; the stretch between them is 13 bases long. The CDR3 covers 16 residues, taking in both the cysteine and the phenylalanine. Of the read, only the CDR3 DNA is kept; its 48 bases are in frame from base 1.

On this clonotype: The specificity of this receptor is unknown. Base quality data are lacking; no much larger clone is found one base away.

This TCR came from a human donor who donated a stem cell graft to a child with aplastic anemia. The specimen was PBMCs from the stem cell graft donor, collected from the stem cell graft. The V and J segments used are TRBV25-1 and TRBJ1-4; 5 matching bases give a weak D call of TRBD1. CDR3 region: CASSEFGTSFNEKLFF. At the DNA level, the sequence is TGTGCCAGCAGTGAATTTGGGACGTCTTTTAATGAAAAACTGTTTTTT.